This T cell receptor (beta chain) was identified in a study of cytomegalovirus exposure and HLA in healthy donors. The wider study: Approximately 200 million T cells yielded roughly 120 million unique TCR beta sequences in earlier analysis. Samples from HLA-typed donors yielded 65 million to 90 million unique TCRs in an early data release.

With 8 bases clipped from V and 1 base from J, the junction kept 9 bases outside the gene matches. Germline CDR1 MGHRA, CDR2 YSYEKL. The CDR3 loop spans 15 amino acids. It was with 60 Vbeta and 13 Jbeta primers that the PCR ran. The table came from immunoSEQ multiplex PCR; TCRdb's copy has only in-frame clones and leaves some out. Seen here are approximately 69,000 clones, around 76% observed once, and the top ten hold 22%. Study observations and caveats: In an earlier analysis, productive rearrangement rates for most beta V segments clustered near 87% or 30%. Immune exposure data for these donors was limited to CMV serostatus.

Worth noting for this clone: Its specificity is unknown.

The source material was PBMCs. The V and J genes are TRBV4-1 and TRBJ1-2; 8 nucleotides match TRBD1. The clonotype was recovered from a woman aged 30 to 39 in good health and CMV-seropositive. CDR3 sequence (DNA): TGCGCCAGCCGGGACCAGGGGGCGGGTAACTATGGCTACACCTTC. Protein: CASRDQGAGNYGYTF.